Included here is one T cell receptor beta chain sequence, with context. This sample stems from a study of blood T cell repertoires in COVID-19. TCRdb keeps only in-frame clones here, not all; method: immunoSEQ multiplex PCR. The sample has fewer than 250,000 clones, under 90% seen once. Per the germline V gene, CDR1 is LGHNA and CDR2 is YNFKEQ. This CDR3 has 16 residues. With 1 base clipped from V and 2 bases from J, the junction kept 7 bases outside the gene matches. Sample: PBMCs or T cells enriched from blood (not recorded which). This TCR derives from a woman aged 45-59 years with acute COVID-19. The V gene is TRBV4-2, the J gene TRBJ2-5; 7 nucleotides align to TRBD1. The CDR3 loop reads CASSQGPDRRQETQYF. The CDR3 DNA sequence: TGTGCCAGCAGCCAAGGCCCGGACAGGAGACAAGAGACCCAGTACTTC.